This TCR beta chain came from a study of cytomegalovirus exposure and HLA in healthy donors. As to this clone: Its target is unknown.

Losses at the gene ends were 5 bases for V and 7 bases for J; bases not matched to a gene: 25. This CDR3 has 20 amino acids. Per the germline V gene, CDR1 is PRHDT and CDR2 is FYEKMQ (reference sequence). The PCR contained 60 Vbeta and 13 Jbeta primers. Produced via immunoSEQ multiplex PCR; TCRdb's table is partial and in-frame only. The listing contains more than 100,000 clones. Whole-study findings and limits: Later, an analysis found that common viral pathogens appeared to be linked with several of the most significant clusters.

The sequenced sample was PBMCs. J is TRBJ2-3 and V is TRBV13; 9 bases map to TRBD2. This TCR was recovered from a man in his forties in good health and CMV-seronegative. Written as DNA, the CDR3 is TGTGCCAGCAGCACACGGCCGAGGGCGGGGGGGCTTCGGCGGGCGAATACGCAGTATTTT. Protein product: CASSTRPRAGGLRRANTQYF.